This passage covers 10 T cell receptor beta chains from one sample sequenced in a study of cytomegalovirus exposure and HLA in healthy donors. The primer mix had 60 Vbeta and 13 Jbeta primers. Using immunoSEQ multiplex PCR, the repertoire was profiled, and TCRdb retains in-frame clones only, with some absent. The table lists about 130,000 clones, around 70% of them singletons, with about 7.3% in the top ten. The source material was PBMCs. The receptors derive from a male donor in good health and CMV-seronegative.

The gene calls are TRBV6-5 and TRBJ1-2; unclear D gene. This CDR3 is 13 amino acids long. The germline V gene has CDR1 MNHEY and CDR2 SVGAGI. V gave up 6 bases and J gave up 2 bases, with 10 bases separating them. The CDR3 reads CASSLLSNYGYTF. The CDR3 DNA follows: TGTGCCAGCAGCCTACTATCGAACTATGGCTACACCTTC.

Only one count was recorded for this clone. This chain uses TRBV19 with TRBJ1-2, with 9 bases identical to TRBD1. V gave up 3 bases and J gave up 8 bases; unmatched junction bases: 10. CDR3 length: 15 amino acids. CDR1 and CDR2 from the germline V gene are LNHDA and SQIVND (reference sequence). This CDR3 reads CASSIASRTGVGYTF. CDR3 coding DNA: TGTGCCAGTAGTATCGCGTCGAGGACAGGGGTCGGCTACACCTTC.

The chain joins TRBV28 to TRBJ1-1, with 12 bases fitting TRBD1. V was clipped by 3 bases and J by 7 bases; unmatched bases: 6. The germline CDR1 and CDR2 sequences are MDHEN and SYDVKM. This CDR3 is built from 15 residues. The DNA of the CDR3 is TGTGCCAGCAGTTTGCGGGACAGGGGGCCTGTTGAAGCTTTCTTT. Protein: CASSLRDRGPVEAFF.

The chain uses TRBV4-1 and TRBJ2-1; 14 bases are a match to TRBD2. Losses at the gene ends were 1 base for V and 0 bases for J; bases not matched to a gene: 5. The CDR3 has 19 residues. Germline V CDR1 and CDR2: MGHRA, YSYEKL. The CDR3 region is CASSQAGTSGSGSYNEQFF. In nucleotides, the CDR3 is TGCGCCAGCAGCCAAGCGGGGACTAGCGGGAGTGGCTCCTACAATGAGCAGTTCTTC.

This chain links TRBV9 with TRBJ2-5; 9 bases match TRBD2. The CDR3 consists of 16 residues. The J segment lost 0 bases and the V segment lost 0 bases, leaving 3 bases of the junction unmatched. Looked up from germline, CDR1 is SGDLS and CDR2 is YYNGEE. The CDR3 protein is CASSVGTSAHQETQYF. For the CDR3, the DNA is TGTGCCAGCAGCGTAGGGACTAGCGCCCACCAAGAGACCCAGTACTTC.

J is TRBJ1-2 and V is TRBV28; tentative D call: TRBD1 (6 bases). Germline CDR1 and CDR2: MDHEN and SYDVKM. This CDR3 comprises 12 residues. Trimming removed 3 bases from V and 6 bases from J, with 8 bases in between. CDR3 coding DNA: TGTGCCAGCAGTTTCGGGGGGCATGGCTACACCTTC. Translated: CASSFGGHGYTF.

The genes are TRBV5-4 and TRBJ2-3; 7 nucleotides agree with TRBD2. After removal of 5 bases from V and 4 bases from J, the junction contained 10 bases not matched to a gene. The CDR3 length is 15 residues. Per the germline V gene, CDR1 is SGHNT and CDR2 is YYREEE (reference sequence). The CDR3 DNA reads TGTGCCAGCAGTATCCGCGGGAGCCCCCCAGATACGCAGTATTTT. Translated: CASSIRGSPPDTQYF.

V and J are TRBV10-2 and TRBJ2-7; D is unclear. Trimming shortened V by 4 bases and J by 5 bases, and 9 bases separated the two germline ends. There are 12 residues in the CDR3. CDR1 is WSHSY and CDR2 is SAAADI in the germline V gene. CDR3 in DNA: TGCGCCAGCAGTGTAAATCAGAACGAGCAGTACTTC. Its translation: CASSVNQNEQYF.

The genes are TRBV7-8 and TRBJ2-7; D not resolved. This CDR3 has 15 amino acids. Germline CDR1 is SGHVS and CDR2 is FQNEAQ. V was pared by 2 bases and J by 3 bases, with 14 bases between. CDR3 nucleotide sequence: TGTGCCAGCAGCTTAAGCCGAGGAGAATACTACGAGCAGTACTTC. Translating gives CASSLSRGEYYEQYF.

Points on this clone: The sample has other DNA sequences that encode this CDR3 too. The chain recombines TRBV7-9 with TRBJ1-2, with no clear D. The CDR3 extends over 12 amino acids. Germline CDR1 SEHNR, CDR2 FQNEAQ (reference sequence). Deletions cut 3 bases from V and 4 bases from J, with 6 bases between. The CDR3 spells CASSFEIYGYTF. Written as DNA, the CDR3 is TGTGCCAGCAGCTTTGAGATCTATGGCTACACCTTC.